The clone carrying this T cell receptor beta chain was picked up many times. Its antigen remains unidentified. Time point denoted: longitudinal time-point 1 (baseline). This sample is part of a study of neurological immune-mediated disorders. Overall study findings and caveats: Sharing of CDR3 amino acid sequences among expanded clones across subjects was absent, suggesting private repertoires in all groups.

V dropped 3 bases and J dropped 7 bases, with 13 bases sitting between them. The germline gives CDR1 SGHKS, CDR2 YYEKEE (reference sequence). The CDR3 spans 14 residues. The authors made cDNA by 5'RACE with 10-nucleotide random UMIs. TCRdb independently ran MiXCR on the 5' RACE reads; one entry per CDR3 protein. Of tens of thousands of distinct CDR3 sequences listed, approximately 12% were seen once; the top ten hold less than 8.5%. The chain uses TRBV5-5 and TRBJ1-4; tentative D call: TRBD1 (6 bases). This TCR was recovered from a male donor with HTLV-1-associated myelopathy (HAM/TSP). The sequencing sample was made of PBMCs. The CDR3 DNA reads TGTGCCAGCAGCTCCCCGGACAGTGGTGAAAAACTGTTTTTT. Amino acids: CASSSPDSGEKLFF.